Below are 18 T cell receptor beta chains sequenced from a single sample in a study of Graves' ophthalmopathy and Graves' hyperthyroidism (dated by TCRdb to 2016 to 2019). Instrument used: Illumina HiSeq 2000. TCR beta CDR3 regions were amplified from RNA transcripts for repertoire sequencing. The first round of RT-PCR was done with HTBI primers and the Qiagen OneStep RT-PCR kit, and was followed by a second round of multiplex PCR, then size selection and purification. TCRdb's own reprocessing of the public reads used fastp at Q25 and MiXCR and kept productive beta chains. Rows with a matching CDR3 protein are joined into one entry that keeps the most common DNA and genes. This sample holds approximately 700,000 distinct CDR3 sequences; over 40% were observed only once. Roughly 3.5% of the sample goes to the ten largest clones. Specimen: peripheral blood. The receptor source for this set is an adult man with Graves' ophthalmopathy.

Regarding this clonotype: A much bigger clone sits one base away, suggesting this may be a read error. CDR3: CSVQGRHLNTEASF. CDR3 coding DNA: TGCAGCGTTCAAGGCCGACACCTGAACACTGAAGCTTCCTTT. This chain links TRBV29-1 with TRBJ1-1, with no clear D. The CDR3 consists of 14 residues. The V gene's germline CDR1 is SQVTM and CDR2 ANQGSEA.

This clonotype showed up many times. The chain recombines TRBV7-2 with TRBJ1-1; 12 bases map to TRBD1. The germline V gene has CDR1 SGHTA and CDR2 FQGNSA. Germline trimming cut 5 bases from V and 1 base from J; bases unmatched to any gene: 5. The CDR3 has 16 residues. CDR3 loop: CASSKGQGAWNTEAFF. The DNA for the CDR3 is TGTGCCAGCAGCAAGGGACAGGGGGCGTGGAACACTGAAGCTTTCTTT.

The rearrangement links TRBV25-1 to TRBJ2-7; TRBD2 agrees at 11 bases. CDR1 is MGHDK, CDR2 SYGVNS, per germline. The CDR3 totals 17 residues. Losses at the gene ends were 8 bases for V and 0 bases for J; bases not matched to a gene: 12. The CDR3 DNA reads as TGTGCCAGCGGACGCTCTAGCGGGGGGACCCGCTCCTACGAGCAGTACTTC. Translating it yields CASGRSSGGTRSYEQYF.

This clonotype was seen many times. Here the CDR3 reads CASSIPNTGELFF. The CDR3 nucleotides are TGTGCCAGTAGTATCCCAAACACCGGGGAGCTGTTTTTT. This chain joins TRBV19 and TRBJ2-2; D unclear. The germline V gene has CDR1 LNHDA and CDR2 SQIVND (reference sequence). The V end was cut by 3 bases, the J end by 2 bases, with 4 bases between. The CDR3 extends over 13 amino acids.

About this clonotype itself: The junction differs from germline at one of its ends, possibly a read error. The chain is built from TRBV7-8 and TRBJ1-2; TRBD1 aligns across 7 bases. Germline CDR1 is SGHVS and CDR2 is FQNEAQ. The CDR3 totals 16 residues. Here the CDR3 DNA reads TGCGCCAGCAGCCAGCCATTAGCCGGGACAGCCTATGGCTACACCTTC. Amino acids: CASSQPLAGTAYGYTF.

This clonotype was seen ten or more times. This sequence joins TRBV11-2 and TRBJ1-6; 8 nucleotides match TRBD1. The CDR3 is 16 amino acids. Germline values: CDR1 SGHAT, CDR2 FQNNGV. V shed 4 bases and J 8 bases; nucleotides not matched to a gene: 10. CDR3: CASSSPGGTGHSPLHF. The DNA for the CDR3 is TGTGCCAGCAGCTCCCCAGGGGGGACAGGACATTCACCCCTCCACTTT.

This clonotype was counted many times. CDR3 sequence: CASRPQSGGWETQYF. Written as DNA, the CDR3 is TGTGCCAGCAGACCCCAGTCGGGGGGATGGGAGACCCAGTACTTC. This chain joins TRBV12-3 or TRBV12-4 and TRBJ2-5; 7 nucleotides align to TRBD2. With 6 bases clipped from V and 5 bases from J, the junction kept 12 bases outside the gene matches. This CDR3 contains 15 residues.

The gene calls are TRBV7-2 and TRBJ2-5, with TRBD1 identical over 9 bases. V lost 5 bases, J lost 0 bases, and 4 bases stayed unmatched. CDR1 is SGHTA and CDR2 is FQGNSA in the germline V gene. This CDR3 region has 15 residues. The CDR3 sequence: CASSAGQGYQETQYF. The DNA of the CDR3 is TGTGCCAGCAGCGCCGGACAGGGGTACCAAGAGACCCAGTACTTC.

The V gene is TRBV6-6, the J gene TRBJ1-1; perhaps TRBD1 as D (5 bases). Germline values: CDR1 MNHNY, CDR2 SVGAGI (reference sequence). V lost 4 bases, J lost 6 bases, and 21 bases lay in between. The CDR3 covers 16 residues. The CDR3: CASSLLYLGDDAEAFF. The DNA for the CDR3 is TGTGCCAGCAGTTTGTTATATCTGGGGGATGACGCTGAAGCTTTCTTT.

This clonotype was observed a single time. The CDR3, as DNA: TGTGCCAGCAGCGTGCAGGGAATCACTGAAGCTTTCTTT. It encodes CASSVQGITEAFF. V is TRBV11-2 and J is TRBJ1-1; the D gene is possibly TRBD1 (5 bases). Germline CDR1 is SGHAT and CDR2 is FQNNGV. Trimming shortened V by 5 bases and J by 4 bases, and 11 bases separated the two germline ends. This CDR3 is 13 amino acids long. Drawing the rest from reference TRBV11-2 and TRBJ1-1, the complete variable domain is EAGVAQSPRYKIIEKRQSVAFWCNPISGHATLYWYQQILGQGPKLLIQFQNNGVVDDSQLPKDRFSAERLKGVDSTLKIQPAKLEDSAVYLCASSVQGITEAFFGQGTRLTVV.

With respect to this clonotype: A much larger clone differs by one base, so this may be a read error. The V and J genes are TRBV29-1 and TRBJ1-1, with a possible D match to TRBD1 (5 bases). V was pared by 6 bases and J by 3 bases, with 14 bases between. The length of the CDR3 is 13 residues. Germline V gene sequence: CDR1 SQVTM, CDR2 ANQGSEA. The CDR3 protein is CSVRGQVDTEAFF. The CDR3 DNA is TGCAGCGTACGAGGACAAGTGGACACTGAAGCTTTCTTT.

Many counts were recorded for this clonotype. This chain links TRBV11-2 with TRBJ1-1; D is possibly TRBD1 (6 bases). The CDR3 runs to 14 residues. Trimming left V 5 bases short and J 6 bases short, with 16 bases between. In germline, CDR1 is SGHAT, CDR2 FQNNGV. The CDR3: CASSIHQGRAEAFF. The CDR3 nucleotides read TGTGCCAGCAGCATACATCAGGGGCGGGCTGAAGCTTTCTTT.

This chain's CDR3 is CAWSRGTYGYTF. The CDR3 DNA reads TGTGCCTGGAGCCGGGGGACCTATGGCTACACCTTC. The J gene is TRBJ1-2, the V gene TRBV30, with D perhaps TRBD1 (5 bases). Germline V CDR1 and CDR2: GTSNPN, SVGIG (reference sequence). The CDR3 is 12 amino acids. The V and J ends lost 3 bases and 4 bases respectively, with 9 bases between them.

This clonotype was counted only a few times. A read error may account for a junction end that differs from germline. The chain combines TRBV10-3 with TRBJ1-2; D is uncertain. The germline CDR1 and CDR2 sequences are ENHRY and SYGVKD. The CDR3 contains 14 residues. The CDR3 protein is CASSYSVQAYGYTF. The CDR3 DNA follows: TGTGCCAGCAGTTACAGTGTTCAAGCTTATGGCTACACCTTC.

Worth noting for this clonotype: This may be a read error: a much more frequent sequence differs by one nucleotide. The gene calls are TRBV11-2 and TRBJ1-2, with 8 bases identical to TRBD1. Germline V gene data show CDR1 as SGHAT and CDR2 as FQNNGV. The CDR3 covers 14 residues. This CDR3 is CAGSLDRVNYGYTF. DNA for the CDR3: TGTGCCGGCAGCCTGGACAGGGTTAACTATGGCTACACCTTC.

The sample holds one count of this clonotype. A junction boundary mismatches the germline segment, possibly from a read error. This chain links TRBV6-5 with TRBJ1-1; 9 bases map to TRBD1. In germline, CDR1 is MNHEY, CDR2 SVGAGI. The CDR3 extends over 13 amino acids. CDR3 in amino acids: CATSDGTGSEAFF. CDR3 sequence (DNA): TGTGCCACCAGTGACGGGACAGGGTCTGAAGCTTTCTTT.

Remarks on this clonotype: A read error may explain this, as a much larger clone is one base away. The chain employs TRBV7-9 and TRBJ1-2; perhaps TRBD1 as D (5 bases). Germline V gene lookup returns CDR1 SEHNR and CDR2 FQNEAQ (reference sequence). The CDR3 runs 15 residues. The CDR3 nucleotides are TGTGCCAGCAGCTTATCCGCCGACAGTAACTATGACTACACCTTC. This encodes CASSLSADSNYDYTF.

The chain employs TRBV25-1 and TRBJ2-5, with 7 bases aligning to TRBD1. V shed 5 bases, J shed 5 bases, and the junction held 14 bases outside the gene matches. Per the germline V gene, CDR1 is MGHDK and CDR2 is SYGVNS. The CDR3 has 16 amino acids. The CDR3 DNA reads TGTGCCAGCAGTAACCGGGGCGACAGGGATCGGGAGACCCAGTACTTC. It yields the protein CASSNRGDRDRETQYF.